This passage covers 3 T cell receptor beta chains from one sample sequenced in a study of T cells after yellow fever vaccination. Each CDR3 protein gets one entry after TCRdb re-called the 5' RACE reads with MiXCR. This table has some 290,000 distinct CDR3 sequences, around 10% appearing once. This sample comprised CD4+ T cells sorted from PBMCs, obtained 45 days after the yellow fever booster vaccination. The receptors were gathered from a man aged 18 to 30 who received the YFV17D yellow fever vaccine.

The chain uses TRBV5-1 and TRBJ1-2; D gene unclear. Trimming left V 7 bases short and J 4 bases short, with 17 bases between. In germline, CDR1 is SGHRS, CDR2 YFSETQ. The CDR3 has 14 amino acids. The CDR3 bases are TGCGCCAGCCAATCCCAGCGGGCTCCCTATGGCTACACCTTC. Its translation: CASQSQRAPYGYTF.

The rearrangement uses TRBV4-2 and TRBJ1-1; D unclear. The germline CDR1 and CDR2 sequences are LGHNA and YNFKEQ. The length of the CDR3 is 16 residues. The V end lost 2 bases, the J end lost 1 base, and 14 bases lay between the germline ends. DNA for the CDR3: TGTGCCAGCAGCCAAATCTTTGTGGTGAGGAACACTGAAGCTTTCTTT. Translated: CASSQIFVVRNTEAFF.

This sequence joins TRBV4-3 and TRBJ2-5; possibly TRBD1 for D (6 bases). The CDR3 loop spans 14 amino acids. Trimming removed 5 bases at V and 3 bases at J, with 13 bases between. CDR1 is LGHNA and CDR2 is YSLEER in the germline V gene. In DNA, the CDR3 is TGCGCCAGCAGCAAATACAGGGACGAAGAGACCCAGTACTTC. Translating it yields CASSKYRDEETQYF.